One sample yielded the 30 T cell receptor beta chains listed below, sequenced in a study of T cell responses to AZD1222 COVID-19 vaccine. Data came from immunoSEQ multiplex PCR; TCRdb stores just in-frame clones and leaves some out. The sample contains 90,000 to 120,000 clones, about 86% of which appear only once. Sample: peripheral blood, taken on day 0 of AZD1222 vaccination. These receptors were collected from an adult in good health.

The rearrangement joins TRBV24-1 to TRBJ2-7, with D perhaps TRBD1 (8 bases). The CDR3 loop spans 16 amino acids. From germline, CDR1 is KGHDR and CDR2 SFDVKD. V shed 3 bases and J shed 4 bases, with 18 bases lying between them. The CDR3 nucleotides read TGTGCCACCAGTGATGGGGGGGACAGGAAGATTTACGAGCAGTACTTC. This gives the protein CATSDGGDRKIYEQYF.

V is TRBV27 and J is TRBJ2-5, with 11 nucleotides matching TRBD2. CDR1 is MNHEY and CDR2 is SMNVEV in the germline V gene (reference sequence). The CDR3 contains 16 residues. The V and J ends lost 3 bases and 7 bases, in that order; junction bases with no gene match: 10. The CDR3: CASSLLAGGSGRTQYF. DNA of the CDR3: TGTGCCAGCAGTTTGCTAGCGGGGGGCTCCGGGAGGACCCAGTACTTC.

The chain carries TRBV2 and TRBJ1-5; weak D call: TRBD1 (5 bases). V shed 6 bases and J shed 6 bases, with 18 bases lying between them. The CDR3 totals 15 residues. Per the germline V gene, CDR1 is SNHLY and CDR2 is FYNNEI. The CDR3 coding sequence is TGTGCCAGCAGGGGGGGACTCGAGGGTAGTCAGCCCCAGCATTTT. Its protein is CASRGGLEGSQPQHF.

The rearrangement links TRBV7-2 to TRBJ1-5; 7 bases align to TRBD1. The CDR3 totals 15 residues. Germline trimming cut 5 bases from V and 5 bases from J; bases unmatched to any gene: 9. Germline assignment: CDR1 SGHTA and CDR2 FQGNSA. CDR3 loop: CASSESGTADQPQHF. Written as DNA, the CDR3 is TGTGCCAGCAGCGAATCCGGGACAGCCGATCAGCCCCAGCATTTT.

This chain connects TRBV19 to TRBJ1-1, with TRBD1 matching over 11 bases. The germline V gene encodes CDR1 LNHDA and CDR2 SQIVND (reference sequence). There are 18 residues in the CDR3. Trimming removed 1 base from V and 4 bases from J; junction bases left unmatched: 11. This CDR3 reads CASSIVPPRDRGATEAFF. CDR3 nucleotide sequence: TGTGCCAGTAGTATAGTCCCCCCCCGGGACAGGGGGGCCACTGAAGCTTTCTTT.

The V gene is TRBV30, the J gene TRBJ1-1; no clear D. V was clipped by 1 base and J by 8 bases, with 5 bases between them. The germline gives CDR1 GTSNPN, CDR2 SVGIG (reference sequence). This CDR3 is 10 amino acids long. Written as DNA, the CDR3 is TGTGCCTGGAGTGCAGACGAAGCTTTCTTT. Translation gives CAWSADEAFF. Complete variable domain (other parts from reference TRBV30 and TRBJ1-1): SQTIHQWPATLVQPVGSPLSLECTVEGTSNPNLYWYRQAAGRGLQLLFYSVGIGQISSEVPQNLSASRPQDRQFILSSKKLLLSDSGFYLCAWSADEAFFGQGTRLTVV.

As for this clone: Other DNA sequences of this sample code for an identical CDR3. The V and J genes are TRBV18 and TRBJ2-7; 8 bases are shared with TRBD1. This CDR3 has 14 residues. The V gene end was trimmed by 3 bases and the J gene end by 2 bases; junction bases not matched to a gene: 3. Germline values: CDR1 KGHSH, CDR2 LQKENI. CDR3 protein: CASSPRQGTYEQYF. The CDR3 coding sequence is TGTGCCAGCTCACCGAGACAGGGGACCTACGAGCAGTACTTC.

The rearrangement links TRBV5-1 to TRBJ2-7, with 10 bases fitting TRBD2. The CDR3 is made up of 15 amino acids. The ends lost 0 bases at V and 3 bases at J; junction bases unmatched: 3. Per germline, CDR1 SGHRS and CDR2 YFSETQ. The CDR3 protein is CASSLASGGIYEQYF. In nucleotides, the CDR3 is TGCGCCAGCAGCTTGGCTAGCGGGGGAATCTACGAGCAGTACTTC.

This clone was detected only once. The CDR3 DNA reads as TGTGCCAGCGGGGGGTGGGGCTCCTACGAGCAGTACTTC. It codes for CASGGWGSYEQYF. The V and J genes are TRBV27 and TRBJ2-7, with D possibly matching TRBD2 (6 bases). V was trimmed by 8 bases and J by 0 bases, leaving 11 bases between them. The germline CDR1 and CDR2 sequences are MNHEY and SMNVEV (reference sequence). This CDR3 spans 13 amino acids.

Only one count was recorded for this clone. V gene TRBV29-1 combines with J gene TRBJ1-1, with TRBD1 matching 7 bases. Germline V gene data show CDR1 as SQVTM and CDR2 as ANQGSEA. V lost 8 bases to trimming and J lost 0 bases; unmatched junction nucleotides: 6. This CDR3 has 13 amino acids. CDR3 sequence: CSLSGQMNTEAFF. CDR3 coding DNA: TGCAGCCTTTCGGGACAGATGAACACTGAAGCTTTCTTT.

In nucleotides, the CDR3 is TGTGCCAGCAGCTCTCTGTGCGAGGCTAGGAGCTCCTACGAGCAGTACTTC. Translated: CASSSLCEARSSYEQYF. V gene TRBV21-1 combines with J gene TRBJ2-7; the listed D gene, TRBD2, was not tested against the DNA. TRBV21-1 is a pseudogene segment. The CDR3 spans 17 residues.

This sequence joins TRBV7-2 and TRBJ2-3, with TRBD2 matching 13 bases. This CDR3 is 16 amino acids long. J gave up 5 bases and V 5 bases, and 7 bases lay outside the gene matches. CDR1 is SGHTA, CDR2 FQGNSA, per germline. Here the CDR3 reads CASSARLAGGRDTQYF. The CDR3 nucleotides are TGTGCCAGCAGCGCCCGACTAGCGGGGGGTAGAGATACGCAGTATTTT. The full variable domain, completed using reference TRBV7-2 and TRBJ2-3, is GAGVSQSPSNKVTEKGKDVELRCDPISGHTALYWYRQSLGQGLEFLIYFQGNSAPDKSGLPSDRFSAERTGGSVSTLTIQRTQQEDSAVYLCASSARLAGGRDTQYFGPGTRLTVL.

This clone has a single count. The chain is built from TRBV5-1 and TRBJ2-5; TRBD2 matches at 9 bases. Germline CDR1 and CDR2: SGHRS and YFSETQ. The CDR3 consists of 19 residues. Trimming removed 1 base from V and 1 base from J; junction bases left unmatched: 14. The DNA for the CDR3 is TGCGCCAGCAGCTTGTCCGGCGGGGGGGTCGTTTCGTTCCAAGAGACCCAGTACTTC. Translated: CASSLSGGGVVSFQETQYF.

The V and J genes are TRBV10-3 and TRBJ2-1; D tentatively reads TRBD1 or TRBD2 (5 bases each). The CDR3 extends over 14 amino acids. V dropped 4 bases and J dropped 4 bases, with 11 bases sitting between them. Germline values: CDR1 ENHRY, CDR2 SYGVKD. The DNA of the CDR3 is TGTGCCATCAGTGGGGGGACGATATACAATGAGCAGTTCTTC. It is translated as CAISGGTIYNEQFF.

The CDR3 spells CASSLGGAEEAFF. Here the CDR3 DNA reads TGCGCCAGCAGCTTGGGAGGGGCAGAAGAAGCTTTCTTT. The rearrangement uses TRBV5-1 and TRBJ1-1; possibly TRBD1 for D (5 bases). The CDR3 has 13 amino acids. Trimming left V 0 bases short and J 8 bases short, with 11 bases between. Germline V gene lookup returns CDR1 SGHRS and CDR2 YFSETQ.

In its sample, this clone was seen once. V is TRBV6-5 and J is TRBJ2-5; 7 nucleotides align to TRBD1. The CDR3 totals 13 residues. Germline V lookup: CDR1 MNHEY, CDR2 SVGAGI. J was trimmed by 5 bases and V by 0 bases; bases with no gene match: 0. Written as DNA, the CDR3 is TGTGCCAGCAGTTACTCGACAGGGGAGACCCAGTACTTC. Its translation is CASSYSTGETQYF.

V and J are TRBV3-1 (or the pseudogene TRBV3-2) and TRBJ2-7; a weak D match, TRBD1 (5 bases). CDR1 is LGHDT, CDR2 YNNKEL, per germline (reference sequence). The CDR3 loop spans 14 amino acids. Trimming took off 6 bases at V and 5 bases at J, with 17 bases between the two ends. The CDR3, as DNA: TGTGCCAGCAGAGAAGGGGCTCCCCCCGACGAGCAGTACTTC. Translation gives CASREGAPPDEQYF.

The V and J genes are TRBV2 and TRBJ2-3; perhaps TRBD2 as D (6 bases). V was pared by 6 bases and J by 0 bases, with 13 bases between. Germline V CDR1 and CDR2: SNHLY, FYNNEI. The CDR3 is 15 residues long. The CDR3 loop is CASRIGSTSTDTQYF. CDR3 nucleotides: TGTGCCAGCAGGATCGGGAGCACTAGCACAGATACGCAGTATTTT.

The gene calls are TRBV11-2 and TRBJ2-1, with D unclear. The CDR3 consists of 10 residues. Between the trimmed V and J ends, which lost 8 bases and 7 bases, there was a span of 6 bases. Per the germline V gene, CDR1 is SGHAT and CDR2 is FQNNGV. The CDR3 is CASGKNEQFF. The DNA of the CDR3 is TGTGCCAGCGGTAAAAATGAGCAGTTCTTC. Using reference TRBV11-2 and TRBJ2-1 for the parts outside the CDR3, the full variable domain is EAGVAQSPRYKIIEKRQSVAFWCNPISGHATLYWYQQILGQGPKLLIQFQNNGVVDDSQLPKDRFSAERLKGVDSTLKIQPAKLEDSAVYLCASGKNEQFFGPGTRLTVL.

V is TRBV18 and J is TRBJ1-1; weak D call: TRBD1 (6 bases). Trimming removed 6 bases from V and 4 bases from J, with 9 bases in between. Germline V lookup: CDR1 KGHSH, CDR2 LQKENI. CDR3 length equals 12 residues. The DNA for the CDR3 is TGTGCCAGCTCTTCAGGGGCCACTGAAGCTTTCTTT. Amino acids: CASSSGATEAFF.

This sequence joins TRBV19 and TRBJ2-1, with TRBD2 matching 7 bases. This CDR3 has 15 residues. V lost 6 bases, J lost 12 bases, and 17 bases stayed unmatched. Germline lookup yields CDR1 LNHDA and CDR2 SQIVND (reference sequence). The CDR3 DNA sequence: TGTGCCAGTAGCACGAACCAGCGGCCGGGGGGAGGGCAGTTCTTC. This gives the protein CASSTNQRPGGGQFF.

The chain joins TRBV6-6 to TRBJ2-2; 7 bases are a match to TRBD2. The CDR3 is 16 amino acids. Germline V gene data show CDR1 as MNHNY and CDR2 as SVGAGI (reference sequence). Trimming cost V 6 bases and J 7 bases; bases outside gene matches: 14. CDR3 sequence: CASSSWGGSRSGELFF. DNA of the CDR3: TGTGCCAGCAGCTCGTGGGGGGGGAGCCGGAGCGGGGAGCTGTTTTTT.

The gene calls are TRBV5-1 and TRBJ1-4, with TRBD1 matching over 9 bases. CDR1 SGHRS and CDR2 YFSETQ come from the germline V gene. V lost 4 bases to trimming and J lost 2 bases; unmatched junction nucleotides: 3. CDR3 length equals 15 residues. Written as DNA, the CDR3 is TGCGCCAGCAGCCTTGGACAGGGGACTAATGAAAAACTGTTTTTT. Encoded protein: CASSLGQGTNEKLFF. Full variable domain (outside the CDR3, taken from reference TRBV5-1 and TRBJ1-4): KAGVTQTPRYLIKTRGQQVTLSCSPISGHRSVSWYQQTPGQGLQFLFEYFSETQRNKGNFPGRFSGRQFSNSRSEMNVSTLELGDSALYLCASSLGQGTNEKLFFGSGTQLSVL.

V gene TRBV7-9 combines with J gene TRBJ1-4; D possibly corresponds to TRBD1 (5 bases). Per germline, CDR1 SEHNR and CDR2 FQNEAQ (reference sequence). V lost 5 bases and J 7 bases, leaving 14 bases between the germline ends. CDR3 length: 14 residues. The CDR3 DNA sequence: TGTGCCAGCAGCCTAGGGCAGGGACGTGAAAAACTGTTTTTT. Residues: CASSLGQGREKLFF.

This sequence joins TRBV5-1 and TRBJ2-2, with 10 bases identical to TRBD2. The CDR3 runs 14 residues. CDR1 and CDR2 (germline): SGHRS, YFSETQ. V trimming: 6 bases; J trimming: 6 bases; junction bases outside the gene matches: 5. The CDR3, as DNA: TGCGCCAGCACCGCCCTAGCGGGGGCCGGGGAGCTGTTTTTT. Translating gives CASTALAGAGELFF.

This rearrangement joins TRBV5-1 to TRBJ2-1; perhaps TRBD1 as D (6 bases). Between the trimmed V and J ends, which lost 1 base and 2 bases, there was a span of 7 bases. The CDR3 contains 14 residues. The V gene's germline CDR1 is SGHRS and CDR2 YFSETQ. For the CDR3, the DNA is TGCGCCAGCAGCTTGTCAGGGGCCTACAATGAGCAGTTCTTC. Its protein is CASSLSGAYNEQFF.

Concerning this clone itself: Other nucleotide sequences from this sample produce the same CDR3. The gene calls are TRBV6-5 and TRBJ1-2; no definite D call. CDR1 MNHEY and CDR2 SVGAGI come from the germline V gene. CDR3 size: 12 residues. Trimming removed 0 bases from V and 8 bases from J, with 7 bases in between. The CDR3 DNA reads TGTGCCAGCAGTTACTCCGGGTACGGCTACACCTTC. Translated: CASSYSGYGYTF.

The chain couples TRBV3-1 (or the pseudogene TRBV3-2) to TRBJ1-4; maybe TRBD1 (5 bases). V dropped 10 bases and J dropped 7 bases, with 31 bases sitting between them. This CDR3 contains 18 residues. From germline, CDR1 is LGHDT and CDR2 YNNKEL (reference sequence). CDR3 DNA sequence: TGTGCCACGACCCCGGGGGTTAAGGGAGCTGGGTTTGGTGAAAAACTGTTTTTT. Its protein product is CATTPGVKGAGFGEKLFF.

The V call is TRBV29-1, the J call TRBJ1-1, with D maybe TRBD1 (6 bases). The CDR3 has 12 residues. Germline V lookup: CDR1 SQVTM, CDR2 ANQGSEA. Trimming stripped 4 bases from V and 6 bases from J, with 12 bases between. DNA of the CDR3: TGCAGCGTTGCAGGGGTTGGGGCTGAAGCTTTCTTT. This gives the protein CSVAGVGAEAFF.

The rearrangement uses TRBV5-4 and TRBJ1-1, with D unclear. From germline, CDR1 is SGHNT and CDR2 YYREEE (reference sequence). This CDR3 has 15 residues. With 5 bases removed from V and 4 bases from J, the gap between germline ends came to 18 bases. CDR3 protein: CASSYATRGITEAFF. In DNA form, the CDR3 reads TGTGCCAGCAGTTATGCCACCCGGGGAATCACTGAAGCTTTCTTT.